The present T cell receptor (beta chain) was sequenced within a study of Graves' ophthalmopathy and Graves' hyperthyroidism. Study-level background: No treatment had been given when peripheral blood was collected at initial diagnosis. Notes on the study in general: Most expanded clonotypes in thyroid above 0.001 frequency also showed up in blood. It was with about 71% sensitivity and about 73% specificity that the model predicted ophthalmopathy progression.

It was on clinical symptoms, serum thyroxine, TRAb, thyroid ultrasound and orbital computed tomography that diagnosis relied. The authors amplified TCR beta CDR3 regions, and they did so from RNA transcripts for repertoire sequencing. Investigators did first-round RT-PCR with HTBI primers, then second-round multiplex PCR. TCRdb re-called the multiplex PCR reads through MiXCR, storing one row per CDR3 protein. This table holds some 750,000 distinct CDR3 sequences, roughly 40% found once. This clonotype showed up just a few times. Its specificity is not known. The V gene's germline CDR1 is SNHLY and CDR2 FYNNEI. The V gene lost 3 bases and the J gene lost 4 bases, with 8 bases spanning the gap. This CDR3 is built from 13 residues.

Specimen: peripheral blood. The receptor comes from an adult man with Graves' ophthalmopathy. This chain connects TRBV2 to TRBJ2-3, with D perhaps matching TRBD1 (6 bases). The CDR3 DNA is TGTGCCAGCAGTGATAACAGGGCAGATACGCAGTATTTT. Encoded protein: CASSDNRADTQYF.